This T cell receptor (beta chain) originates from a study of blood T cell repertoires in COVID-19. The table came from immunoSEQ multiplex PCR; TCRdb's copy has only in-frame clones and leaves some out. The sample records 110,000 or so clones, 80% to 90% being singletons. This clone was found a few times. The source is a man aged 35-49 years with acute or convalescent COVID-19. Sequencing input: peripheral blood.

For the CDR3, the DNA is TGTGCCAGCAGCTCCGGGACTGACGGCAACACCATATATTTT. Its translation is CASSSGTDGNTIYF. This chain joins TRBV7-2 and TRBJ1-3; TRBD1 is a possible D gene (5 bases). The V gene lost 4 bases and the J gene lost 7 bases, with 14 bases spanning the gap. The CDR3 consists of 14 residues. Germline CDR1 SGHTA, CDR2 FQGNSA.